This record covers a single TCR beta chain. No antigen is known for it. This entry is derived from a study of cytomegalovirus exposure and HLA in healthy donors. Findings and caveats of the study: An analysis done earlier found most TCR beta V segments productive about 87% or about 30% of the time.

Primers: 60 Vbeta forward and 13 Jbeta reverse. The repertoire was sequenced with immunoSEQ multiplex PCR; TCRdb's copy has only in-frame clones and lacks some. The sample has 130,000 to 150,000 clones, around four fifths seen once; the top ten hold less than 1.5%. Germline CDR1 reads SQVTM; CDR2 reads ANQGSEA. This CDR3 has 12 amino acids. Trimming removed 5 bases from V and 5 bases from J; junction bases left unmatched: 5. The rearrangement links TRBV29-1 to TRBJ1-2; 7 bases map to TRBD1. The TCR comes from a male donor in good health and CMV-seropositive. Sequencing was performed on PBMCs. The CDR3 DNA follows: TGCAGCGTTACCGGACAGGCTTATGGCTACACCTTC. The encoded protein is CSVTGQAYGYTF.